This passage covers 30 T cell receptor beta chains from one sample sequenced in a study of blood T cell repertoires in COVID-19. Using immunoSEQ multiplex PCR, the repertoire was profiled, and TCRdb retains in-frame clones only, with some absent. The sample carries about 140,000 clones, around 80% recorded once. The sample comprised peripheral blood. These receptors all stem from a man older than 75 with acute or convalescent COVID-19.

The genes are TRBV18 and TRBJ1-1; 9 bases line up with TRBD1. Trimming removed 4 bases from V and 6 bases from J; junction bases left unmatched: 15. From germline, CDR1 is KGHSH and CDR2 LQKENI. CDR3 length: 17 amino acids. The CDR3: CASSRETGGFMFAEAFF. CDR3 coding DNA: TGTGCCAGCTCACGAGAGACAGGGGGTTTTATGTTCGCTGAAGCTTTCTTT.

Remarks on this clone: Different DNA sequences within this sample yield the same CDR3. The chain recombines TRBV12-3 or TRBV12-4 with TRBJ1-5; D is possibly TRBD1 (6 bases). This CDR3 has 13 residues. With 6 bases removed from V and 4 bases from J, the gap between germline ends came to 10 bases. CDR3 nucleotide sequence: TGTGCCAGCAGCCTACAGGGTAATCAGCCCCAGCATTTT. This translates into CASSLQGNQPQHF.

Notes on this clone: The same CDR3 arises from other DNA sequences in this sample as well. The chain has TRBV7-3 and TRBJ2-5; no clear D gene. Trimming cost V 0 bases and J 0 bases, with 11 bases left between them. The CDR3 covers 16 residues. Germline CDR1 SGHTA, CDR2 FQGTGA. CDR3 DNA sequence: TGTGCCAGCAGCTTAACAGGCCGGAGAAACCAAGAGACCCAGTACTTC. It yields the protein CASSLTGRRNQETQYF.

DNA of the CDR3: TGCGCCAGCAGCCAAGGTCTCGAGACAGGGGCCTACGAGCAGTACTTC. It codes for CASSQGLETGAYEQYF. The chain carries TRBV4-3 and TRBJ2-7; 8 positions agree with TRBD1. This CDR3 has 16 amino acids. In germline, CDR1 is LGHNA, CDR2 YSLEER. J lost 2 bases, V lost 1 base, and 7 bases had no gene match.

CDR3 DNA sequence: TGTGCCATCAGCGCCGCAGGGGATCGGGCGTTCTTC. It specifies CAISAAGDRAFF. The chain employs TRBV10-3 and TRBJ2-1; maybe TRBD1 (6 bases). Trimming left V 6 bases short and J 15 bases short, with 18 bases between. Germline CDR1 is ENHRY and CDR2 is SYGVKD. The length of the CDR3 is 12 residues.

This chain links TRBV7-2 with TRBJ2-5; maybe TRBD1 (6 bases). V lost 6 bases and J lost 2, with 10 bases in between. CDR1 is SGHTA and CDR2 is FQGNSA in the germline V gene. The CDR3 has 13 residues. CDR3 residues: CASSWDIQETQYF. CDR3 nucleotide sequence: TGTGCCAGCAGTTGGGACATTCAAGAGACCCAGTACTTC.

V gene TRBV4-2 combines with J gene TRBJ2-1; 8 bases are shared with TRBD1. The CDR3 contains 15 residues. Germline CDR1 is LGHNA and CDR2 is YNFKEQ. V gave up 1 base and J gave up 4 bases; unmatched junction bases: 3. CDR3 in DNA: TGTGCCAGCAGCCAAGGGACAGGGTGGTACAATGAGCAGTTCTTC. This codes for CASSQGTGWYNEQFF.

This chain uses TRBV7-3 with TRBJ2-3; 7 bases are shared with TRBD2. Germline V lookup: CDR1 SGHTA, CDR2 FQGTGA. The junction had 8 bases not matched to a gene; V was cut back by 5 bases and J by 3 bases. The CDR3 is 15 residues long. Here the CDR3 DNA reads TGTGCCAGCAGCCGGAGCGGGGAGTCAACAGATACGCAGTATTTT. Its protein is CASSRSGESTDTQYF.

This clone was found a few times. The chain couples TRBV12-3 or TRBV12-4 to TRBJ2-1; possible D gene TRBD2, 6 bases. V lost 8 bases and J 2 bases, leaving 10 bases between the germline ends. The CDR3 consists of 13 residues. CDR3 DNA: TGTGCCAGCGGGGGGTCTACCTACAATGAGCAGTTCTTC. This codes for CASGGSTYNEQFF.

The CDR3 protein is CASSLPGQGTNYGYTF. The CDR3 region has the DNA TGTGCCAGCAGCTTGCCGGGACAGGGCACCAACTATGGCTACACCTTC. The chain combines TRBV5-4 with TRBJ1-2; 9 bases are shared with TRBD1. V gave up 1 base and J gave up 2 bases; unmatched junction bases: 6. Looked up from germline, CDR1 is SGHNT and CDR2 is YYREEE (reference sequence). This CDR3 is 16 amino acids long.

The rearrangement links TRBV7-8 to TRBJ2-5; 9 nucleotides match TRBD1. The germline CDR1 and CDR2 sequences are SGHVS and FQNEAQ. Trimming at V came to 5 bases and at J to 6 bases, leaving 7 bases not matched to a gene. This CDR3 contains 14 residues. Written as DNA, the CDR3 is TGTGCCAGCAGCCGGGACAGGGTTATACAGACCCAGTACTTC. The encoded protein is CASSRDRVIQTQYF.

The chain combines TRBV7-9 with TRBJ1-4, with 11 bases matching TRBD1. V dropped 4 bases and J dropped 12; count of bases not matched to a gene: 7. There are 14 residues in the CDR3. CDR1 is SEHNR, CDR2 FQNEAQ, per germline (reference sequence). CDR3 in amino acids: CASSSSGTGGQLFF. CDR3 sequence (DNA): TGTGCCAGCAGCTCCTCCGGGACAGGGGGACAACTGTTTTTT.

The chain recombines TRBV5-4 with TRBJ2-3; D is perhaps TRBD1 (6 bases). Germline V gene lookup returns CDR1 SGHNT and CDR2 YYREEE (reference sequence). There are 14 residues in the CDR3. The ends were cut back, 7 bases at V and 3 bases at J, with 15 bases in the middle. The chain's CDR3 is CASQAFQGTDTQYF. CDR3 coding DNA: TGTGCCAGCCAAGCTTTTCAGGGGACAGATACGCAGTATTTT. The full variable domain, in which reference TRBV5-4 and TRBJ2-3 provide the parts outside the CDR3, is ETGVTQSPTHLIKTRGQQVTLRCSSQSGHNTVSWYQQALGQGPQFIFQYYREEENGRGNFPPRFSGLQFPNYSSELNVNALELDDSALYLCASQAFQGTDTQYFGPGTRLTVL.

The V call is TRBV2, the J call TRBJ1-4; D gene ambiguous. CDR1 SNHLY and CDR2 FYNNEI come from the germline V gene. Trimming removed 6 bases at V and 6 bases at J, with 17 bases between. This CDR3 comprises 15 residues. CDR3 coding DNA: TGTGCCAGCAGGAAGGAGGGAGGCCGGTATGAAAAACTGTTTTTT. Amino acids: CASRKEGGRYEKLFF.

The CDR3 sequence: CASGLSTGELFF. Written as DNA, the CDR3 is TGTGCCAGCGGACTTTCTACCGGGGAGCTGTTTTTT. The genes are TRBV6-5 and TRBJ2-2, with TRBD2 as a possible D gene (5 bases). Looked up from germline, CDR1 is MNHEY and CDR2 is SVGAGI. CDR3 length equals 12 residues. Trimming shortened V by 8 bases and J by 5 bases, and 9 bases separated the two germline ends.

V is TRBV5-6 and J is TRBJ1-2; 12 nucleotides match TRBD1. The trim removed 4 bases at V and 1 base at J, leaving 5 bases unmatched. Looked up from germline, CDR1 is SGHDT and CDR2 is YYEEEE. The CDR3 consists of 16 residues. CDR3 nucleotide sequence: TGTGCCAGCAGCGGAGGGACAGGGGGCTTTAACTATGGCTACACCTTC. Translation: CASSGGTGGFNYGYTF.

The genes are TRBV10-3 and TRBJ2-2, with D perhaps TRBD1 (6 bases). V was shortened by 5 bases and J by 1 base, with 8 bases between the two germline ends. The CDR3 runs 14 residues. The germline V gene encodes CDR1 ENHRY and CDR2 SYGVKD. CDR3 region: CAISLQGNTGELFF. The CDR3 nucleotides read TGTGCCATCAGTTTACAGGGGAACACCGGGGAGCTGTTTTTT.

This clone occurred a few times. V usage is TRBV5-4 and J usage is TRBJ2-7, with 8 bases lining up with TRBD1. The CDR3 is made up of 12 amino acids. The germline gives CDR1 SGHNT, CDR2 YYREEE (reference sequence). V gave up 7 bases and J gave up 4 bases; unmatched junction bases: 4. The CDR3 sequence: CASGTGKYEQYF. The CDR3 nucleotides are TGTGCCAGCGGGACAGGCAAATACGAGCAGTACTTC.

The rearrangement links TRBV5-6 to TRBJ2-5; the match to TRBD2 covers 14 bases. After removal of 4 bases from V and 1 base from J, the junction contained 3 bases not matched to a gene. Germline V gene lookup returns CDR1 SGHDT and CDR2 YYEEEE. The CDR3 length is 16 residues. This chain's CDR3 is CASSRGTSGSQETQYF. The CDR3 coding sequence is TGTGCCAGCAGCCGAGGGACTAGCGGGAGCCAAGAGACCCAGTACTTC.

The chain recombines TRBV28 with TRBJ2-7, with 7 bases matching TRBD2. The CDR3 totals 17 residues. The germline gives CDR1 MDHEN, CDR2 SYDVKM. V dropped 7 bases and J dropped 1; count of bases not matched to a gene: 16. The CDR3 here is CASNAPAWGGKSYEQYF. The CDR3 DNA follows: TGTGCCAGCAACGCGCCAGCGTGGGGGGGGAAGTCCTACGAGCAGTACTTC.

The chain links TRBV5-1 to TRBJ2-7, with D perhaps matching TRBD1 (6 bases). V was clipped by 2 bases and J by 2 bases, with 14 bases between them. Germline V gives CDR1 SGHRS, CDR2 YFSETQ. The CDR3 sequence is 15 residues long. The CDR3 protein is CASSFSLGQTYEQYF. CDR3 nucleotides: TGCGCCAGCAGCTTTTCCTTAGGACAGACCTACGAGCAGTACTTC.

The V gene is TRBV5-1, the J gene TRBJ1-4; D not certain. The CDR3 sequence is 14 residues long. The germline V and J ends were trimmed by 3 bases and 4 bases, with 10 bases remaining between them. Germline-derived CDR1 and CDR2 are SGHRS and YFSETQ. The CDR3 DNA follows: TGCGCCAGCAGCTCGGAGGGAAATAATGAAAAACTGTTTTTT. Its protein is CASSSEGNNEKLFF.

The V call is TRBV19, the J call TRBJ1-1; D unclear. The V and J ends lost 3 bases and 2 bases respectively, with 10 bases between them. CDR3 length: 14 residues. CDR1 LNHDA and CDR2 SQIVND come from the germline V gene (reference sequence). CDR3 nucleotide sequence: TGTGCCAGTAGTATCCGTCAGGAAAACACTGAAGCTTTCTTT. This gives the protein CASSIRQENTEAFF.

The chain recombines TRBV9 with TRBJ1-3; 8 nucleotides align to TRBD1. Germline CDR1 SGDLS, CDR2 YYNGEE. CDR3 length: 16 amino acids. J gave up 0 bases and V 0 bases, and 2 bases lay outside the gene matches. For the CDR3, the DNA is TGTGCCAGCAGCGTAGGGACAGGGAGCTCTGGAAACACCATATATTTT. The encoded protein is CASSVGTGSSGNTIYF. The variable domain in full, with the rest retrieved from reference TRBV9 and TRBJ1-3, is DSGVTQTPKHLITATGQRVTLRCSPRSGDLSVYWYQQSLDQGLQFLIQYYNGEERAKGNILERFSAQQFPDLHSELNLSSLELGDSALYFCASSVGTGSSGNTIYFGEGSWLTVV.

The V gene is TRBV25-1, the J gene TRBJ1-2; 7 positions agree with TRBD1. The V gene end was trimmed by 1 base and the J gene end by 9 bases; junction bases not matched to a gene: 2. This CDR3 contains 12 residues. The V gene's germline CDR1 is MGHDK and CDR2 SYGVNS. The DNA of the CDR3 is TGTGCCAGCAGTGAATCCAGGGGGAGCTACACCTTC. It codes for CASSESRGSYTF.

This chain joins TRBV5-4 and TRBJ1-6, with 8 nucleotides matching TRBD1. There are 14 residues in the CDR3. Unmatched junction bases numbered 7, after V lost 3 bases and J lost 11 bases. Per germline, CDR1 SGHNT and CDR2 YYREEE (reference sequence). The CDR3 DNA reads TGTGCCAGCAGCTCAAACCGACAGGGGCCACCCCTCCACTTT. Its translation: CASSSNRQGPPLHF. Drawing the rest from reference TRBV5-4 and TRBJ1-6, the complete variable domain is ETGVTQSPTHLIKTRGQQVTLRCSSQSGHNTVSWYQQALGQGPQFIFQYYREEENGRGNFPPRFSGLQFPNYSSELNVNALELDDSALYLCASSSNRQGPPLHFGNGTRLTVT.

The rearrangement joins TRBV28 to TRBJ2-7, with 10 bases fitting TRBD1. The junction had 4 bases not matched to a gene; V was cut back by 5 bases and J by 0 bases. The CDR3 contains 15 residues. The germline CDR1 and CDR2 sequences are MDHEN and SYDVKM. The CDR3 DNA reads TGTGCCAGCAGTCGACAGGGGGCACACTCCTACGAGCAGTACTTC. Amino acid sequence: CASSRQGAHSYEQYF.

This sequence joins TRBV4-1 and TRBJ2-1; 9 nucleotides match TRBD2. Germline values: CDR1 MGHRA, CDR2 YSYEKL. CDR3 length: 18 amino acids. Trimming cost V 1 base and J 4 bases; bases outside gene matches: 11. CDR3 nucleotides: TGCGCCAGCAGCCAAGTTGAAATGGGCGGGGGGGTTTACAATGAGCAGTTCTTC. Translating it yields CASSQVEMGGGVYNEQFF.

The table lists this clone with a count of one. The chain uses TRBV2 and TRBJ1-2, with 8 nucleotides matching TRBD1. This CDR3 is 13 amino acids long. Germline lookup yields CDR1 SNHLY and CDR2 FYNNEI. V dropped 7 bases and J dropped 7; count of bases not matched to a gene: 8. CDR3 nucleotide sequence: TGTGCCAGCACTGGACAGGGTACGTTTGGCTACACCTTC. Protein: CASTGQGTFGYTF.

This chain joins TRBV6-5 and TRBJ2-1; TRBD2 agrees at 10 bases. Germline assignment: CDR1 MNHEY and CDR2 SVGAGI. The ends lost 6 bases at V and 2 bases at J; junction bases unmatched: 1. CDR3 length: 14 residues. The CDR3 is CASRSGGAYNEQFF. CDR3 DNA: TGTGCCAGCAGGAGCGGGGGGGCCTACAATGAGCAGTTCTTC.